This T cell receptor (beta chain) was recorded in a study of CD4 and CD8 cells across lung adenocarcinoma regions. CDR3 length: 14 amino acids. CDR1 MNHNS and CDR2 SASEGT come from the germline V gene. The V end was cut by 4 bases, the J end by 4 bases, with 10 bases between. Localized lung adenocarcinoma, a non-small cell lung cancer, affected the donors. Using its own MiXCR run on the PCR reads, TCRdb lists one record per CDR3 protein. This sample carries fewer than 11,000 distinct CDR3 sequences, 35% to 60% of them seen once, and the ten largest clones take 30% to 40%. The receptor was derived from a male donor with lung adenocarcinoma. The CD4 and CD8 labels of this study may be unreliable. The chain links TRBV6-1 to TRBJ1-4; D is possibly TRBD1 (6 bases). Sequencing was done on a sample of CD8+ T cells from the margin of a lung tumor. The CDR3 spells CASSVARGNEKLFF. The CDR3 DNA is TGTGCCAGCAGTGTTGCCAGGGGTAATGAAAAACTGTTTTTT.